Following are 20 T cell receptor beta chains from one sample sequenced in a study of blood T cells in healthy people across ages. Combining a sample-barcoded 5' primer with a J-beta primer mix, a second PCR ran for roughly 7 to 12 cycles. TCRdb itself ran the 5' RACE reads through MiXCR, one entry per CDR3 protein. The repertoire holds 1.5 million to 2 million distinct CDR3 sequences, with roughly a third as singletons. The sequencing sample was made of blood. The source of these receptors is a young woman in good health.

This clonotype was observed a few times. V is TRBV10-3 and J is TRBJ2-5; 8 positions match TRBD2. After removal of 3 bases from V and 3 bases from J, the junction contained 9 bases not matched to a gene. This CDR3 is built from 16 residues. CDR1 and CDR2 from the germline V gene are ENHRY and SYGVKD. CDR3 in amino acids: CAISDSRGRFEETQYF. CDR3 coding DNA: TGTGCCATCAGTGACTCCCGCGGGAGGTTCGAAGAGACCCAGTACTTC.

This chain connects TRBV10-3 to TRBJ2-7; TRBD1 might be the D (7 bases). Germline V lookup: CDR1 ENHRY, CDR2 SYGVKD. V lost 2 bases, J lost 0 bases, and 11 bases lay in between. This CDR3 spans 15 amino acids. In DNA, the CDR3 is TGTGCCATCAGTGAGGGGGGGACAGTCTCCTACGAGCAGTACTTC. This codes for CAISEGGTVSYEQYF.

This sequence joins TRBV9 and TRBJ1-2, with no clear D. The V gene lost 0 bases and the J gene lost 7 bases, with 19 bases spanning the gap. The germline V gene encodes CDR1 SGDLS and CDR2 YYNGEE. CDR3 length equals 16 residues. CDR3 loop: CASSVDSFTVISGYTF. CDR3 sequence (DNA): TGTGCCAGCAGCGTAGACTCCTTCACAGTTATCTCTGGCTACACCTTC.

Comment on this clonotype: The CDR3 ends on some other residue instead of the conserved phenylalanine or tryptophan, so this is likely a read error. The chain has TRBV29-1 and TRBJ1-2; D unclear. The germline gives CDR1 SQVTM, CDR2 ANQGSEA. V was trimmed by 4 bases and J by 1 base, leaving 7 bases between them. The CDR3 contains 12 residues. The CDR3 nucleotides read TGCAGCGTTGTTAGAGTTAACTATGGCTACACCCTC. Residues: CSVVRVNYGYTL.

This clonotype was detected many times. The gene calls are TRBV29-1 and TRBJ1-1; D not resolved. Trimming took 5 bases from V and 2 from J, leaving 9 bases between them. The CDR3 loop spans 12 amino acids. Germline CDR1 is SQVTM and CDR2 is ANQGSEA. The CDR3 sequence: CSVRRGNTEAFF. The CDR3 nucleotides are TGCAGCGTTAGAAGAGGAAACACTGAAGCTTTCTTT.

This chain links TRBV12-3 or TRBV12-4 with TRBJ2-7; D is unresolved. Trimming removed 3 bases at V and 1 base at J, with 13 bases between. CDR3 size: 15 residues. In DNA, the CDR3 is TGTGCCAGCAGTTTGGTCGGAGTTCCTTCCTACGAGCAGTACTTC. It encodes CASSLVGVPSYEQYF.

The chain joins TRBV20-1 to TRBJ2-3, with TRBD2 identical over 9 bases. The CDR3 totals 15 residues. Unmatched junction bases numbered 8, after V lost 6 bases and J lost 1 base. CDR1 and CDR2 (germline): DFQATT, SNEGSKA (reference sequence). The CDR3 reads CSARAGGEGTDTQYF. DNA for the CDR3: TGCAGTGCCCGAGCGGGGGGCGAGGGCACAGATACGCAGTATTTT.

This clonotype was detected many times. The chain is built from TRBV20-1 and TRBJ2-5; 7 bases line up with TRBD2. Germline V lookup: CDR1 DFQATT, CDR2 SNEGSKA (reference sequence). There are 17 residues in the CDR3. As DNA, the CDR3 is TGCAGCCCGCGTTGGCCAGCGGGGAGTACCAGAGGGGAGACCCAGTACTTC. Translated: CSPRWPAGSTRGETQYF.

This chain links TRBV6-5 with TRBJ1-2; 7 bases match TRBD1. CDR1 and CDR2 from the germline V gene are MNHEY and SVGAGI. There are 13 residues in the CDR3. With 6 bases clipped from V and 7 bases from J, the junction kept 8 bases outside the gene matches. The CDR3 DNA reads as TGTGCCAGCAGCAGACAGGGTACCTCTGGCTACACCTTC. This sequence encodes CASSRQGTSGYTF.

This clonotype showed up just a few times. The chain uses TRBV6-6 and TRBJ2-7; D might be TRBD1 (5 bases). Per the germline V gene, CDR1 is MNHNY and CDR2 is SVGAGI (reference sequence). Trimming removed 5 bases at V and 3 bases at J, with 14 bases between. This CDR3 has 14 amino acids. DNA of the CDR3: TGTGCCAGCAGTCCTTCCCGGACAAGCTACGAGCAGTACTTC. Translation gives CASSPSRTSYEQYF.

CDR3: CASSLVVGQGDAFF. The CDR3 DNA follows: TGCGCCAGCAGCTTGGTAGTGGGACAGGGCGACGCTTTCTTT. V is TRBV5-1 and J is TRBJ1-1; 9 bases fit TRBD1. The germline CDR1 and CDR2 sequences are SGHRS and YFSETQ. The J segment lost 11 bases and the V segment lost 0 bases, leaving 8 bases of the junction unmatched. There are 14 residues in the CDR3.

V usage is TRBV4-2 and J usage is TRBJ1-1; D call uncertain. Per the germline V gene, CDR1 is LGHNA and CDR2 is YNFKEQ. This CDR3 has 11 amino acids. The V gene lost 7 bases and the J gene lost 1 base, with 4 bases spanning the gap. CDR3 amino acids: CASNKNTEAFF. In DNA, the CDR3 is TGTGCCAGCAACAAGAACACTGAAGCTTTCTTT.

This clonotype was recorded a few times. The V call is TRBV7-9, the J call TRBJ1-5; D may be TRBD1 (5 bases). Between the trimmed V and J ends, which lost 5 bases and 2 bases, there was a span of 16 bases. The CDR3 consists of 16 residues. Germline-derived CDR1 and CDR2 are SEHNR and FQNEAQ (reference sequence). In nucleotides, the CDR3 is TGTGCCAGCAGCCAGGCGGACCAACAGGGCAATCAGCCCCAGCATTTT. Translating gives CASSQADQQGNQPQHF.

This clonotype was detected only a few times. This may be a read error: a much more frequent sequence differs by one nucleotide. This chain links TRBV7-9 with TRBJ2-1, with no clear D. CDR1 is SEHNR, CDR2 FQNEAQ, per germline (reference sequence). The CDR3 is 14 amino acids. Trimming cost V 5 bases and J 7 bases, with 15 bases left between them. The CDR3 DNA sequence: TGTGCCAGCAGCACCGCGTCAATGAGGAATGAGCAGTTCTTC. It encodes CASSTASMRNEQFF.

This clonotype came up a few times. V is TRBV4-2 and J is TRBJ2-5; the match to TRBD2 covers 11 bases. J gave up 3 bases and V 0 bases, and 6 bases lay outside the gene matches. Germline V gene lookup returns CDR1 LGHNA and CDR2 YNFKEQ. The CDR3 has 17 amino acids. CDR3: CASSQDPGLAGKETQYF. The CDR3 DNA reads TGTGCCAGCAGCCAAGATCCTGGACTAGCGGGCAAAGAGACCCAGTACTTC.

The chain is built from TRBV7-2 and TRBJ2-1; D unresolved. The J call is uncertain, as TRBJ2-7 better fits the DNA end. Germline CDR1 is SGHTA and CDR2 is FQGNSA. This CDR3 region has 15 residues. The CDR3 DNA is TGTGCCAGCAGCTTAGACGTCAACTCCTACAATGAGCAGTACTTC. This sequence encodes CASSLDVNSYNEQYF.

This clonotype was detected a few times. The chain employs TRBV3-1 and TRBJ2-1; D gene unclear. Trimming removed 0 bases from V and 7 bases from J, with 7 bases in between. This CDR3 has 13 residues. Germline CDR1 is LGHDT and CDR2 is YNNKEL (reference sequence). CDR3 loop: CASSQERVNEQFF. The CDR3 nucleotides are TGTGCCAGCAGCCAAGAACGGGTAAATGAGCAGTTCTTC.

V gene TRBV20-1 combines with J gene TRBJ1-1; possibly TRBD1 for D (5 bases). Trimming left V 1 base short and J 1 base short, with 13 bases between. The germline V gene encodes CDR1 DFQATT and CDR2 SNEGSKA (reference sequence). The length of the CDR3 is 15 residues. The CDR3 DNA sequence: TGCAGTGCTAGAGCCTCAGGCGGGGGGAACACTGAAGCTTTCTTT. The encoded protein is CSARASGGGNTEAFF.

J is TRBJ2-7 and V is TRBV13; no clear D gene. The V end lost 2 bases, the J end lost 4 bases, and 9 bases lay between the germline ends. The CDR3 consists of 13 residues. Germline V gene lookup returns CDR1 PRHDT and CDR2 FYEKMQ (reference sequence). The CDR3 sequence is CASSLRTQYEQYF. The CDR3 DNA is TGTGCCAGCAGCTTACGAACCCAGTACGAGCAGTACTTC.

This clonotype was found many times. The gene calls are TRBV7-9 and TRBJ2-5, with 7 bases matching TRBD2. With V trimmed by 5 bases and J by 4 bases, 7 bases remained unmatched. CDR1 SEHNR and CDR2 FQNEAQ come from the germline V gene (reference sequence). The CDR3 is 14 amino acids. CDR3 coding DNA: TGTGCCAGCAGCAACGGACTAGAGAGAGAGACCCAGTACTTC. It yields the protein CASSNGLERETQYF.